This T cell receptor (beta chain) was sequenced for a study of blood T cell repertoires in COVID-19. As concerns this clone: Other DNA sequences from this sample encode an identical CDR3 as well.

There are 15 residues in the CDR3. With V trimmed by 6 bases and J by 0 bases, 4 bases remained unmatched. CDR1 LNHDA and CDR2 SQIVND come from the germline V gene (reference sequence). The repertoire was sequenced with immunoSEQ multiplex PCR; TCRdb's copy has only in-frame clones and lacks some. The sample lists around 160,000 clones, about 77% occurring once. The V and J genes are TRBV19 and TRBJ1-4; 7 nucleotides match TRBD1. Input material: peripheral blood. This receptor was obtained from a woman of 80 years or more with acute or convalescent COVID-19. The CDR3 spells CASSPGTATNEKLFF. CDR3 sequence (DNA): TGTGCCAGTAGCCCCGGGACAGCAACTAATGAAAAACTGTTTTTT.